One sample yielded the 22 T cell receptor beta chains listed below, sequenced in a study of blood T cell repertoires in COVID-19. Measured with immunoSEQ multiplex PCR; TCRdb has only the in-frame clones, and not every one. The profile shows 51,000 or so clones, 81% of them singletons. What was sequenced was peripheral blood. The receptors originated from a woman of 80 years or more with COVID-19, enrolled during active disease.

The chain combines TRBV7-9 with TRBJ2-7; 9 nucleotides match TRBD1. The V and J ends lost 4 bases and 8 bases, in that order; junction bases with no gene match: 9. CDR3 length equals 14 residues. The germline V gene has CDR1 SEHNR and CDR2 FQNEAQ (reference sequence). As DNA, the CDR3 is TGTGCCAGCAGCTGGGGACAGGGTATTATACAGCAGTACTTC. This encodes CASSWGQGIIQQYF.

The chain couples TRBV18 to TRBJ1-5, with 10 bases aligning to TRBD1. This CDR3 has 18 amino acids. CDR1 KGHSH and CDR2 LQKENI come from the germline V gene. V shed 3 bases and J 0 bases; nucleotides not matched to a gene: 8. For the CDR3, the DNA is TGTGCCAGCTCACCTGGGACAGGGGCATCTTATAGCAATCAGCCCCAGCATTTT. Translated: CASSPGTGASYSNQPQHF.

This clone occurred a few times. The chain joins TRBV28 to TRBJ1-6; no reliable D call. The CDR3 sequence is 16 residues long. CDR1 and CDR2 (germline): MDHEN, SYDVKM. V was shortened by 3 bases and J by 8 bases, with 17 bases between the two germline ends. The CDR3 sequence: CASSFPQVGRDSPLHF. CDR3 nucleotides: TGTGCCAGCAGTTTCCCTCAAGTTGGGCGGGATTCACCCCTCCACTTT.

The chain carries TRBV5-1 and TRBJ2-1, with a possible D match to TRBD2 (7 bases). V shed 4 bases and J shed 7 bases, with 15 bases lying between them. This CDR3 is 14 amino acids long. Germline V gives CDR1 SGHRS, CDR2 YFSETQ. The CDR3 DNA reads as TGCGCCAGCAGCGAGGGGGGGACTACTAATGAGCAGTTCTTC. The encoded protein is CASSEGGTTNEQFF.

The CDR3 protein is CASSPSGAKNIQYF. CDR3 nucleotide sequence: TGTGCCAGCAGTCCTAGCGGAGCCAAAAACATTCAGTACTTC. The genes are TRBV27 and TRBJ2-4, with TRBD2 matching over 7 bases. V lost 5 bases and J lost 0; bases outside the gene matches: 1. The CDR3 is 14 residues long. The germline CDR1 and CDR2 sequences are MNHEY and SMNVEV (reference sequence).

The chain combines TRBV6-5 with TRBJ2-3, with D maybe TRBD2 (5 bases). Germline CDR1 reads MNHEY; CDR2 reads SVGAGI. The CDR3 runs 14 residues. V was shortened by 6 bases and J by 2 bases, with 12 bases between the two germline ends. This CDR3 reads CASRRTRYTDTQYF. In DNA form, the CDR3 reads TGTGCCAGCAGACGGACTCGGTACACAGATACGCAGTATTTT.

A single count supports this clone. This chain uses TRBV30 with TRBJ1-1; tentative D call: TRBD1 (5 bases). The CDR3 consists of 13 residues. CDR1 and CDR2 (germline): GTSNPN, SVGIG (reference sequence). V was clipped by 3 bases and J by 1 base, with 9 bases between them. The CDR3 coding sequence is TGTGCCTGGAGACGACAGACGAACACTGAAGCTTTCTTT. Translated, it gives CAWRRQTNTEAFF.

The genes are TRBV12-1 and TRBJ2-5; TRBD2 is taken as the D call from the table, unchecked against the DNA. TRBV12-1 is an annotated pseudogene. The length of the CDR3 is 16 residues. CDR3 nucleotides: TGTGCCAGCACCGGACGGGGACTTGCGCCTCAAGAGACCCAGTACTTC. Translated: CASTGRGLAPQETQYF.

This clone has only one observation. This sequence joins TRBV6-5 and TRBJ1-1; TRBD1 agrees at 7 bases. This CDR3 is 15 amino acids long. Germline-derived CDR1 and CDR2 are MNHEY and SVGAGI. Trimming cost V 6 bases and J 6 bases; bases outside gene matches: 13. The CDR3 spells CASRPSTGVRAEAFF. CDR3 in DNA: TGTGCCAGCAGGCCCAGTACAGGGGTAAGGGCTGAAGCTTTCTTT.

The V call is TRBV25-1, the J call TRBJ1-1; 7 nucleotides align to TRBD1. Trimming at V came to 4 bases and at J to 6 bases, leaving 5 bases not matched to a gene. The CDR3 extends over 13 amino acids. Looked up from germline, CDR1 is MGHDK and CDR2 is SYGVNS. CDR3 in amino acids: CASSAKDRAEAFF. The CDR3 region has the DNA TGTGCCAGCAGTGCGAAAGACAGGGCTGAAGCTTTCTTT.

The V call is TRBV7-9, the J call TRBJ1-1; 11 bases line up with TRBD1. Per germline, CDR1 SEHNR and CDR2 FQNEAQ (reference sequence). Trimming at V came to 6 bases and at J to 12 bases, leaving 9 bases not matched to a gene. The CDR3 consists of 13 residues. The DNA for the CDR3 is TGTGCCAGCAGTCAAGGACAGGGGGCTATGTCTTTCTTT. It encodes CASSQGQGAMSFF.

This rearrangement joins TRBV4-1 to TRBJ2-1; 9 nucleotides agree with TRBD1. The CDR3 runs to 15 residues. Trimming cost V 2 bases and J 10 bases; bases outside gene matches: 9. The germline V gene has CDR1 MGHRA and CDR2 YSYEKL. In DNA, the CDR3 is TGCGCCAGCAGCCAAAGGGACAGGGAGGTTCAGGAGCAGTTCTTC. Its protein is CASSQRDREVQEQFF.

The chain is built from TRBV5-1 and TRBJ2-5; 12 bases match TRBD1. V trimming: 7 bases; J trimming: 5 bases; junction bases outside the gene matches: 9. This CDR3 spans 15 amino acids. CDR1 SGHRS and CDR2 YFSETQ come from the germline V gene. The CDR3 sequence is CASAGGQGALETQYF. The CDR3 nucleotides read TGCGCCAGCGCGGGGGGACAGGGGGCTTTGGAGACCCAGTACTTC.

This clone has a single count. V usage is TRBV7-2 and J usage is TRBJ1-1; TRBD1 matches at 7 bases. This CDR3 comprises 12 residues. Germline V gives CDR1 SGHTA, CDR2 FQGNSA. Trimming took 5 bases from V and 10 from J; bases not matched to a gene: 7. The CDR3 DNA reads TGTGCCAGCAGCCTACGACAGGGTTCAGCTTTCTTT. Protein product: CASSLRQGSAFF.

The chain joins TRBV5-1 to TRBJ2-7; a weak D match, TRBD1 (6 bases). Looked up from germline, CDR1 is SGHRS and CDR2 is YFSETQ. V was trimmed by 3 bases and J by 0 bases, leaving 19 bases between them. This CDR3 region has 17 residues. This CDR3 reads CASSSRDTNRASYEQYF. CDR3 nucleotide sequence: TGCGCCAGCAGCTCCCGGGACACGAACCGTGCCTCCTACGAGCAGTACTTC.

The chain carries TRBV5-4 and TRBJ1-2; 7 positions agree with TRBD1. This CDR3 has 15 amino acids. CDR1 is SGHNT and CDR2 is YYREEE in the germline V gene (reference sequence). The V segment lost 4 bases and the J segment 7 bases; nucleotides outside the gene matches: 13. The CDR3 DNA sequence: TGTGCCAGCAGCCCTAAACCGGGACAGAAGGCTGGCTACACCTTC. This translates into CASSPKPGQKAGYTF. Looking up the rest from reference TRBV5-4 and TRBJ1-2 gives the full variable domain: ETGVTQSPTHLIKTRGQQVTLRCSSQSGHNTVSWYQQALGQGPQFIFQYYREEENGRGNFPPRFSGLQFPNYSSELNVNALELDDSALYLCASSPKPGQKAGYTFGSGTRLTVV.

This clone was seen more than once but under ten times. This chain joins TRBV2 and TRBJ2-3; 8 bases are a match to TRBD2. With 10 bases clipped from V and 0 bases from J, the junction kept 3 bases outside the gene matches. The length of the CDR3 is 13 residues. Germline lookup yields CDR1 SNHLY and CDR2 FYNNEI. The CDR3 DNA reads as TGTGCCATACTAGCGGCTAGCACAGATACGCAGTATTTT. Amino acids: CAILAASTDTQYF.

The V call is TRBV19, the J call TRBJ2-5, with a tentative D call TRBD1 (5 bases). The CDR3 extends over 15 amino acids. Trimming left V 7 bases short and J 5 bases short, with 20 bases between. CDR1 and CDR2 from the germline V gene are LNHDA and SQIVND (reference sequence). CDR3 region: CASTPSSTGTETQYF. CDR3 DNA sequence: TGTGCCAGTACCCCATCGAGTACAGGAACGGAGACCCAGTACTTC.

This clone was detected once. V usage is TRBV28 and J usage is TRBJ2-2; D not certain. The germline V gene encodes CDR1 MDHEN and CDR2 SYDVKM. V lost 1 base to trimming and J lost 3 bases, with 9 bases between them. The CDR3 extends over 15 amino acids. The CDR3 loop is CASSLLRQDTGELFF. For the CDR3, the DNA is TGTGCCAGCAGTTTATTACGGCAGGACACCGGGGAGCTGTTTTTT.

The chain carries TRBV27 and TRBJ1-4; no firm D call. From germline, CDR1 is MNHEY and CDR2 SMNVEV (reference sequence). This CDR3 region has 15 residues. The V and J ends lost 6 bases and 2 bases respectively, with 13 bases between them. The CDR3 spells CASRSAGSTNEKLFF. CDR3 nucleotide sequence: TGTGCCAGCAGATCTGCGGGCTCTACTAATGAAAAACTGTTTTTT.

The CDR3 sequence: CASSRTGSNQPQHF. In DNA, the CDR3 is TGTGCCAGCAGCCGGACAGGGTCCAATCAGCCCCAGCATTTT. This chain joins TRBV3-1 (or the pseudogene TRBV3-2) and TRBJ1-5; 8 nucleotides align to TRBD1. J was trimmed by 3 bases and V by 4 bases; bases with no gene match: 2. CDR3 length: 14 residues. Germline lookup yields CDR1 LGHDT and CDR2 YNNKEL (reference sequence).

This clone turned up a few times. The V call is TRBV15, the J call TRBJ1-5, with D hard to call. The CDR3 has 13 residues. Germline V CDR1 and CDR2: LNHNV, YYDKDF (reference sequence). V was shortened by 3 bases and J by 5 bases, with 8 bases between the two germline ends. In DNA, the CDR3 is TGTGCCACCAGCAGGTCGAGAGATCAGCCCCAGCATTTT. The encoded protein is CATSRSRDQPQHF.